This record covers a single TCR beta chain. The antigen is not known. The sample comes from a study of vaccination and CD4 T cells after COVID-19. Overall study context: Either the Pfizer-BioNTech BNT162b2 or Moderna mRNA-1273 vaccine was given as two doses. Each of the control cultures got a CEFX pool, an HIV-1 Nef pool, or no peptide. The post-COVID sampling time was a median roughly 100 days after diagnosis, ranging from 35 to 161.

Cultured CD4+ T cell DNA underwent sequencing with the Oncomine TCR Beta short-read assay. Each CDR3 protein gets one entry after TCRdb re-called the PCR reads with MiXCR. The repertoire has approximately 16,000 distinct CDR3 sequences, roughly 50% of them found once; the top ten carry 4% to 5.5%. The germline gives CDR1 SGHAT, CDR2 FQNNGV. The CDR3 loop spans 17 amino acids. Losses at the gene ends were 0 bases for V and 8 bases for J; bases not matched to a gene: 10. This sample's treatment: roughly ten-day PBMC culture with coronavirus spike peptide pools or control peptides (ViraFEST assay). The source is a human donor who had recovered from COVID-19. The chain carries TRBV11-2 and TRBJ2-1; 10 nucleotides agree with TRBD2. Sequences were derived from CD4+ T cells from blood, cultured in vitro, sampled before SARS-CoV-2 vaccination. CDR3 in DNA: TGTGCCAGCAGCTTAGATATAGCTAGCGGGAGTACGGATGAGCAGTTCTTC. Amino acids: CASSLDIASGSTDEQFF.